A single T cell receptor (beta chain) is shown here with its context. The antigen is unknown. This specimen comes from a study of cytomegalovirus exposure and HLA in healthy donors. Notes on the study in general: The study flagged 150 to 200 TCR beta chains as cytomegalovirus-associated. Within the data, a cluster of highly shared sequence variants was likely a sequencing artifact. As immune exposure information, only CMV serostatus was available. Earlier analysis found most TCR beta V segments productive about 87% or about 30% of the time.

A multiplex PCR was run with 60 Vbeta primers and 13 Jbeta primers. Profiled with immunoSEQ multiplex PCR; TCRdb holds only in-frame clones, not every one. The sample has under 250,000 clones; over 65% are singletons. J lost 0 bases, V lost 0 bases, and 16 bases had no gene match. The CDR3 length is 20 residues. Germline CDR1 reads SQVTM; CDR2 reads ANQGSEA. Sequencing was done on a sample of PBMCs. This sequence originates from a man in his late teens or twenties in good health and CMV-seronegative. This sequence joins TRBV29-1 and TRBJ2-1; 8 bases agree with TRBD1. The CDR3 region is CSVEEVSDRENIHSYNEQFF. In DNA, the CDR3 is TGCAGCGTTGAAGAGGTCTCGGACAGGGAAAATATACACTCCTACAATGAGCAGTTCTTC.